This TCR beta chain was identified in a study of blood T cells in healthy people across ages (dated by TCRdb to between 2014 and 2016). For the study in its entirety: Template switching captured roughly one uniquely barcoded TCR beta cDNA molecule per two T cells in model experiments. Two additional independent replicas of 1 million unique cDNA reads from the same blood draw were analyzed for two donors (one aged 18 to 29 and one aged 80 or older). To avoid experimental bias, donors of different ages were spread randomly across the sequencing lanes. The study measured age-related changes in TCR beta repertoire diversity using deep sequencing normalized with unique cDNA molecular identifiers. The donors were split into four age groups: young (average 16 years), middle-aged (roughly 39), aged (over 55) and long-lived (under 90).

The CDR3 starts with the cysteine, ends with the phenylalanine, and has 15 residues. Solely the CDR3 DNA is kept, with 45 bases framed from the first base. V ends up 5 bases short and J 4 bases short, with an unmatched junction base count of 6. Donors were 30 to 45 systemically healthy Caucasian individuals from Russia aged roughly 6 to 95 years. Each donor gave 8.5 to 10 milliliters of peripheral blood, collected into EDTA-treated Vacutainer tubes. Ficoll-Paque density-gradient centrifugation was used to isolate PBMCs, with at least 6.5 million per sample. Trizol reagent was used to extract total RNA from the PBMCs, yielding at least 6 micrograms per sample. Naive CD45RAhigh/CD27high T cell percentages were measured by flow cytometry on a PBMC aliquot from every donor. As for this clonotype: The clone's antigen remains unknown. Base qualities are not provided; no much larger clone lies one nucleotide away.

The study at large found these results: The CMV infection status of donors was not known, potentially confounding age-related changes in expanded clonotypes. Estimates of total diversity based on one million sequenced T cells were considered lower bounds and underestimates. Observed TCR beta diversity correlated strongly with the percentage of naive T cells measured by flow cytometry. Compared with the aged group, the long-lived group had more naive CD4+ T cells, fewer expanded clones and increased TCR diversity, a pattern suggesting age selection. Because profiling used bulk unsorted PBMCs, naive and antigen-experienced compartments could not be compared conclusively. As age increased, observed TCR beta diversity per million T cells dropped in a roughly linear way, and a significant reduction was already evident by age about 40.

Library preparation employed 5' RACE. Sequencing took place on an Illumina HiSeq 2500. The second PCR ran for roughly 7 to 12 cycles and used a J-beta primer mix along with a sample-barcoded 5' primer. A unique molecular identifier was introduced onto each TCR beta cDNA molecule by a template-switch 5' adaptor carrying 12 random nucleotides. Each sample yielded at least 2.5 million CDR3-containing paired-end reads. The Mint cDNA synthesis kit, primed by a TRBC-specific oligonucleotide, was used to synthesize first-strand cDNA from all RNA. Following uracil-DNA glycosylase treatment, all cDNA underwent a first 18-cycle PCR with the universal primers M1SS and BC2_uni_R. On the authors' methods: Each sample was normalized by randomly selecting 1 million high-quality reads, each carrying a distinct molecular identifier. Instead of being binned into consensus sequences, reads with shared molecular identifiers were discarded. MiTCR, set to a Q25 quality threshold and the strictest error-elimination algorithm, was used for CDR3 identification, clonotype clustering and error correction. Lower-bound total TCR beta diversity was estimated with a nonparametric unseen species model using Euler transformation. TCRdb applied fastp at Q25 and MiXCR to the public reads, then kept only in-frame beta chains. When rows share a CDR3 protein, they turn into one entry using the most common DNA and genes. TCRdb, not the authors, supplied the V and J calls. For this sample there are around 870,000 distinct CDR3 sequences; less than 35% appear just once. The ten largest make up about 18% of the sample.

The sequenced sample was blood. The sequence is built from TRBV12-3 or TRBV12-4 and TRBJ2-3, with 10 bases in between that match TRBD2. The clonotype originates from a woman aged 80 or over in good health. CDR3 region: CASSPLAGAPDTQYF. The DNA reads TGTGCCAGCAGTCCCCTAGCGGGAGCCCCAGATACGCAGTATTTT.